Given below is one T cell receptor beta chain in context. Its matching antigen is unknown. Libraries were prepared by immunoSEQ multiplex PCR; TCRdb keeps only in-frame clonotypes and omits some of them. The table shows fewer than 2.5 million clones, with roughly 93% occurring only once. This sample was included in a study of shared clonotypes between healthy human individuals. The donors were adults (healthy and HIV-negative) with no recent acute infections or vaccinations. Every donor was a Caucasian adult from Nashville, Tennessee. Study results and limitations: Naive CD4 clonotypes were shared across a few donors at about 5.2%. Relative to memory subsets, naive subsets generally showed larger estimated richness.

The length of the CDR3 is 16 residues. Trimming removed 3 bases at V and 3 bases at J, with 14 bases between. The germline V gene has CDR1 MDHEN and CDR2 SYDVKM. The receptor was derived from a man younger than 30 in good health. Some clones in this sample may be carry-over from other donors' samples. The specimen sequenced was naive CD4+ T cells from PBMCs. The subset: CD45RA+ positively selected. V and J are TRBV28 and TRBJ1-4; maybe TRBD1 (5 bases). This CDR3 is CASSFQGALANEKLFF. In nucleotides, the CDR3 is TGTGCCAGCAGTTTCCAGGGAGCCCTGGCTAATGAAAAACTGTTTTTT. The full variable domain, completed using reference TRBV28 and TRBJ1-4, is DVKVTQSSRYLVKRTGEKVFLECVQDMDHENMFWYRQDPGLGLRLIYFSYDVKMKEKGDIPEGYSVSREKKERFSLILESASTNQTSMYLCASSFQGALANEKLFFGSGTQLSVL.